What follows are 31 T cell receptor beta chains derived from one specimen sequenced in a study of shared clonotypes between healthy human individuals. The method was immunoSEQ multiplex PCR; TCRdb's version includes in-frame clones alone and lacks a portion of them. The sample holds millions of clones, 95% seen once. The sequencing sample was made of naive CD4+ T cells sorted from blood. Subset defined: CD45RA+ positively selected. The receptors were gathered from a man aged 18 to 30 in good health.

The chain recombines TRBV14 with TRBJ2-5; D unresolved. Germline V gene data show CDR1 as SGHDN and CDR2 as FVKESK. With 4 bases removed from V and 5 bases from J, the gap between germline ends came to 5 bases. CDR3 length: 11 amino acids. The CDR3 spells CASSLRETQYF. In DNA, the CDR3 is TGTGCCAGCAGCCTAAGGGAGACCCAGTACTTC.

CDR3 protein: CASSLYPTGVFYGYTF. CDR3 sequence (DNA): TGTGCCAGCAGCTTATATCCGACAGGGGTATTCTATGGCTACACCTTC. This chain joins TRBV7-9 and TRBJ1-2; 8 bases are shared with TRBD1. CDR1 and CDR2 from the germline V gene are SEHNR and FQNEAQ (reference sequence). V dropped 2 bases and J dropped 4; count of bases not matched to a gene: 9. The CDR3 loop spans 16 amino acids.

The V gene is TRBV5-1, the J gene TRBJ2-3; no definite D call. CDR3 size: 13 residues. Trimming cost V 6 bases and J 2 bases, with 10 bases left between them. Germline V lookup: CDR1 SGHRS, CDR2 YFSETQ. CDR3 residues: CASMLGITDTQYF. CDR3 sequence (DNA): TGCGCCAGCATGTTAGGGATCACAGATACGCAGTATTTT. The entire variable domain, with the rest obtained from reference TRBV5-1 and TRBJ2-3, is as follows: KAGVTQTPRYLIKTRGQQVTLSCSPISGHRSVSWYQQTPGQGLQFLFEYFSETQRNKGNFPGRFSGRQFSNSRSEMNVSTLELGDSALYLCASMLGITDTQYFGPGTRLTVL.

The genes are TRBV6-5 and TRBJ1-2, with TRBD1 as a possible D gene (5 bases). This CDR3 comprises 16 residues. CDR1 and CDR2 (germline): MNHEY, SVGAGI. V was pared by 2 bases and J by 0 bases, with 13 bases between. The CDR3 sequence is CASSYQFTGSNYGYTF. DNA of the CDR3: TGTGCCAGCAGTTACCAATTTACAGGATCTAACTATGGCTACACCTTC.

This chain connects TRBV28 to TRBJ2-3; D unresolved. Germline V CDR1 and CDR2: MDHEN, SYDVKM. CDR3 length: 15 residues. V lost 4 bases and J 0 bases, leaving 11 bases between the germline ends. The CDR3 spells CASSYGSVSTDTQYF. CDR3 in DNA: TGTGCCAGCAGTTATGGGTCAGTGAGCACAGATACGCAGTATTTT.

The J gene is TRBJ1-5, the V gene TRBV29-1; TRBD1 aligns across 9 bases. The CDR3 covers 14 residues. Germline CDR1 is SQVTM and CDR2 is ANQGSEA. J lost 5 bases, V lost 4 bases, and 6 bases had no gene match. The CDR3 DNA reads TGCAGCGTTGGGGGACAGGGTGATCATCAGCCCCAGCATTTT. Protein product: CSVGGQGDHQPQHF.

The chain couples TRBV25-1 to TRBJ1-1; unclear D gene. Trimming shortened V by 6 bases and J by 5 bases, and 10 bases separated the two germline ends. This CDR3 is built from 12 residues. Germline CDR1 reads MGHDK; CDR2 reads SYGVNS. The CDR3 sequence: CASREGWTEAFF. As DNA, the CDR3 is TGTGCCAGCAGGGAGGGTTGGACTGAAGCTTTCTTT.

The V call is TRBV30, the J call TRBJ1-4; no clear D gene. This CDR3 spans 16 amino acids. CDR1 is GTSNPN, CDR2 SVGIG, per germline (reference sequence). The V end lost 0 bases, the J end lost 7 bases, and 18 bases lay between the germline ends. The chain's CDR3 is CAWSVPRGWIGEKLFF. Written as DNA, the CDR3 is TGTGCCTGGAGTGTTCCCCGGGGTTGGATCGGTGAAAAACTGTTTTTT.

J is TRBJ2-7 and V is TRBV27, with 12 bases matching TRBD2. Germline V gives CDR1 MNHEY, CDR2 SMNVEV (reference sequence). This CDR3 spans 18 amino acids. V lost 5 bases and J lost 3; bases outside the gene matches: 14. This CDR3 is CASSPRYSSGRVIYEQYF. CDR3 DNA sequence: TGTGCCAGCAGTCCCCGATACTCTAGCGGGAGGGTTATCTACGAGCAGTACTTC.

About this clone itself: This sample includes further DNA sequences coding for the same CDR3. The chain employs TRBV6-5 and TRBJ2-7, with 7 bases identical to TRBD1. The V and J ends lost 6 bases and 2 bases, in that order; junction bases with no gene match: 4. Germline CDR1 and CDR2: MNHEY and SVGAGI. This CDR3 has 13 residues. This CDR3 reads CASRRQGPYEQYF. CDR3 in DNA: TGTGCCAGCAGACGACAGGGTCCCTACGAGCAGTACTTC.

The chain is built from TRBV11-2 and TRBJ1-4; 8 nucleotides line up with TRBD1. V lost 4 bases to trimming and J lost 4 bases; unmatched junction nucleotides: 14. The CDR3 is made up of 18 amino acids. The germline V gene has CDR1 SGHAT and CDR2 FQNNGV. The CDR3 region is CASSSPRQGARGNEKLFF. The DNA of the CDR3 is TGTGCCAGCAGCTCCCCTCGGCAGGGGGCGCGTGGTAATGAAAAACTGTTTTTT.

This chain connects TRBV29-1 to TRBJ1-6; a weak D match, TRBD1 (6 bases). V was shortened by 8 bases and J by 7 bases, with 18 bases between the two germline ends. CDR1 is SQVTM and CDR2 is ANQGSEA in the germline V gene. The CDR3 is made up of 14 amino acids. CDR3 region: CSYRQGGENSPLHF. CDR3 coding DNA: TGCAGCTACCGTCAAGGGGGTGAGAATTCACCCCTCCACTTT.

This chain joins TRBV5-1 and TRBJ2-7; TRBD2 aligns across 7 bases. J was trimmed by 1 base and V by 0 bases; bases with no gene match: 7. The CDR3 is 16 amino acids. From germline, CDR1 is SGHRS and CDR2 YFSETQ. CDR3: CASSLVAGVLSYEQYF. CDR3 sequence (DNA): TGCGCCAGCAGCTTGGTCGCGGGGGTCCTTTCCTACGAGCAGTACTTC.

As to this clone: This CDR3 is missing its conserved last phenylalanine or tryptophan, likely due to a read error. The DNA is left out, because the CDR3 cannot be placed on it with certainty; the CDR3 is given as TCRdb lists it. This chain connects TRBV10-3 to TRBJ1-1; TRBD1, the table's D call, was not compared with the DNA. The CDR3 is made up of 13 amino acids, end residues included. CDR1 is ENHRY and CDR2 is SYGVKD in the germline V gene. The CDR3 sequence is CAISESKTAGPHL.

The rearrangement uses TRBV29-1 and TRBJ2-3; 14 bases map to TRBD2. The CDR3 length is 15 residues. Germline lookup yields CDR1 SQVTM and CDR2 ANQGSEA. V was clipped by 2 bases and J by 4 bases; unmatched bases: 2. DNA of the CDR3: TGCAGCGTTGAAAGACTAGCGGGAGGGGCAGATACGCAGTATTTT. Its protein is CSVERLAGGADTQYF.

V usage is TRBV7-6 and J usage is TRBJ2-3; D might be TRBD2 (5 bases). This CDR3 contains 16 residues. The V end was cut by 4 bases, the J end by 3 bases, with 17 bases between. The germline V gene has CDR1 SGHVS and CDR2 FNYEAQ. DNA of the CDR3: TGTGCCAGCAGCTACCGCCGAGGGCAGCCTACAGATACGCAGTATTTT. Translating it yields CASSYRRGQPTDTQYF.

This clone showed up just once. V and J are TRBV2 and TRBJ2-7; 8 bases are shared with TRBD1. Germline-derived CDR1 and CDR2 are SNHLY and FYNNEI. This CDR3 contains 16 residues. V gave up 6 bases and J gave up 1 base; unmatched junction bases: 11. CDR3 residues: CASSDAGTGSSYEQYF. The DNA of the CDR3 is TGTGCCAGCAGCGACGCCGGGACAGGATCTTCCTACGAGCAGTACTTC. The full variable domain, in which reference TRBV2 and TRBJ2-7 provide the parts outside the CDR3, is EPEVTQTPSHQVTQMGQEVILRCVPISNHLYFYWYRQILGQKVEFLVSFYNNEISEKSEIFDDQFSVERPDGSNFTLKIRSTKLEDSAMYFCASSDAGTGSSYEQYFGPGTRLTVT.

The V gene is TRBV6-1, the J gene TRBJ2-5, with TRBD1 as a possible D gene (6 bases). The germline CDR1 and CDR2 sequences are MNHNS and SASEGT. CDR3 size: 12 residues. The chain's CDR3 is CAEWGPQETQYF. The CDR3 nucleotides read TGTGCAGAGTGGGGGCCCCAAGAGACCCAGTACTTC.

The rearrangement links TRBV5-4 to TRBJ1-5; 8 nucleotides align to TRBD1. Per germline, CDR1 SGHNT and CDR2 YYREEE (reference sequence). The CDR3 covers 19 residues. V lost 1 base, J lost 0 bases, and 12 bases stayed unmatched. CDR3 protein: CASSLTSAGGRYSNQPQHF. The CDR3 DNA sequence: TGTGCCAGCAGCTTGACCTCGGCAGGGGGCAGGTATAGCAATCAGCCCCAGCATTTT.

A word on this clone: Other nucleotide sequences from this sample produce the same CDR3. The rearrangement joins TRBV5-1 to TRBJ2-6; TRBD2 agrees at 7 bases. CDR3 length: 15 residues. In germline, CDR1 is SGHRS, CDR2 YFSETQ. The junction had 0 bases not matched to a gene; V was cut back by 3 bases and J by 0 bases. The CDR3 DNA reads as TGCGCCAGCAGCTCGGGGGGCTCTGGGGCCAACGTCCTGACTTTC. Its translation: CASSSGGSGANVLTF. The whole variable domain, remainder taken from reference TRBV5-1 and TRBJ2-6, is KAGVTQTPRYLIKTRGQQVTLSCSPISGHRSVSWYQQTPGQGLQFLFEYFSETQRNKGNFPGRFSGRQFSNSRSEMNVSTLELGDSALYLCASSSGGSGANVLTFGAGSRLTVL.

The chain combines TRBV18 with TRBJ1-3; D gene ambiguous. The V gene's germline CDR1 is KGHSH and CDR2 LQKENI. Trimming removed 2 bases at V and 0 bases at J, with 14 bases between. The CDR3 extends over 17 amino acids. The CDR3 bases are TGTGCCAGCTCACCATACTCGGACGGAAGCTCTGGAAACACCATATATTTT. Translation gives CASSPYSDGSSGNTIYF.

The chain recombines TRBV30 with TRBJ1-1; weak D call: TRBD1 (6 bases). CDR3 size: 14 residues. Germline V CDR1 and CDR2: GTSNPN, SVGIG (reference sequence). V was clipped by 1 base and J by 0 bases, with 9 bases between them. The CDR3 bases are TGTGCCTGGAGTGGACAGGCCTTGAACACTGAAGCTTTCTTT. This encodes CAWSGQALNTEAFF.

The rearrangement links TRBV7-6 to TRBJ2-5; 10 positions agree with TRBD2. CDR3 length equals 16 residues. V was clipped by 0 bases and J by 4 bases; unmatched bases: 5. Germline V gene lookup returns CDR1 SGHVS and CDR2 FNYEAQ. In nucleotides, the CDR3 is TGTGCCAGCAGCTTAGCTGGGCTAGCGGGAGTAGAGACCCAGTACTTC. The encoded protein is CASSLAGLAGVETQYF. Drawing the rest from reference TRBV7-6 and TRBJ2-5, the complete variable domain is GAGVSQSPRYKVTKRGQDVALRCDPISGHVSLYWYRQALGQGPEFLTYFNYEAQQDKSGLPNDRFSAERPEGSISTLTIQRTEQRDSAMYRCASSLAGLAGVETQYFGPGTRLLVL.

This clone is a singleton in its sample. The chain joins TRBV5-6 to TRBJ1-6; 7 nucleotides match TRBD1. Looked up from germline, CDR1 is SGHDT and CDR2 is YYEEEE. The CDR3 covers 14 residues. V was clipped by 4 bases and J by 9 bases; unmatched bases: 7. The CDR3 loop reads CASSRRQGLSPLHF. The CDR3 nucleotides read TGTGCCAGCAGCCGCCGACAGGGCCTTTCACCCCTCCACTTT.

This sequence joins TRBV4-1 and TRBJ2-6; no reliable D call. Germline CDR1 and CDR2: MGHRA and YSYEKL. The length of the CDR3 is 15 residues. Between the trimmed V and J ends, which lost 5 bases and 4 bases, there was a span of 12 bases. CDR3 in DNA: TGCGCCAGCAGCGTCCTCGGGTCAGGGGCCAACGTCCTGACTTTC. It yields the protein CASSVLGSGANVLTF.

The CDR3 bases are TGTGCCAGTAGTATTAGTCAGGGTACGGACGAGCAGTACTTC. Translating it yields CASSISQGTDEQYF. The chain carries TRBV19 and TRBJ2-7, with D possibly TRBD1 on 5 matching bases. CDR3 size: 14 residues. CDR1 LNHDA and CDR2 SQIVND come from the germline V gene (reference sequence). V was trimmed by 3 bases and J by 5 bases, leaving 14 bases between them.

The genes are TRBV4-1 and TRBJ2-7; D possibly corresponds to TRBD2 (6 bases). The CDR3 runs to 16 residues. The V and J ends lost 5 bases and 0 bases respectively, with 17 bases between them. The germline CDR1 and CDR2 sequences are MGHRA and YSYEKL. This chain's CDR3 is CASSSGGRGNSYEQYF. The CDR3 DNA reads as TGCGCCAGCAGCTCAGGTGGGCGGGGAAACTCCTACGAGCAGTACTTC.

Remarks on this clone: Because the CDR3's place on the DNA is in doubt, the DNA is left out and the CDR3 is given as listed by TCRdb. The chain couples TRBV27 to TRBJ1-3; the table's D call, TRBD1, was not checked against the DNA. CDR1 is MNHEY, CDR2 SMNVEV, per germline (reference sequence). Termini included, the CDR3 measures 16 amino acids. The CDR3 region is CASSTSTGGLVNTIYF.

The chain uses TRBV30 and TRBJ1-5, with 9 bases identical to TRBD1. V gave up 5 bases and J gave up 0 bases; unmatched junction bases: 11. CDR1 and CDR2 (germline): GTSNPN, SVGIG (reference sequence). This CDR3 has 17 residues. The CDR3 is CAWDNGQGLYSNQPQHF. CDR3 in DNA: TGTGCCTGGGACAACGGACAGGGGCTCTATAGCAATCAGCCCCAGCATTTT.

This chain connects TRBV11-3 to TRBJ2-5, with D tentatively TRBD1 (5 bases). Trimming shortened V by 1 base and J by 5 bases, and 17 bases separated the two germline ends. The CDR3 loop spans 16 amino acids. Germline values: CDR1 SGHNT, CDR2 YENEEA. The CDR3 here is CASSLGGRDAVETQYF. CDR3 sequence (DNA): TGTGCCAGCAGCTTAGGGGGCAGGGATGCGGTCGAGACCCAGTACTTC.

The rearrangement joins TRBV4-1 to TRBJ1-2; D possibly corresponds to TRBD1 (6 bases). CDR1 and CDR2 from the germline V gene are MGHRA and YSYEKL. The CDR3 has 14 residues. V dropped 4 bases and J dropped 10 bases, with 19 bases sitting between them. The CDR3 nucleotides are TGCGCCAGCAGCCTTAGGGGGGAGACAGCAAACTACACCTTC. Its protein is CASSLRGETANYTF.